This record looks at one TCR beta chain sequence and its context. This sample is drawn from a study of T cell responses to AZD1222 COVID-19 vaccine. Trimming cost V 3 bases and J 4 bases, with 10 bases left between them. The CDR3 sequence is 13 residues long. Germline values: CDR1 KGHSH, CDR2 LQKENI. Data came from immunoSEQ multiplex PCR; TCRdb stores just in-frame clones and leaves some out. The profile covers 150,000 or so clones, with about nine tenths appearing a single time and around 18% taken by the ten largest. The receptor was derived from an adult in good health. The rearrangement joins TRBV18 to TRBJ2-7, with D unresolved. The sequences come from peripheral blood, collected on day 0 of AZD1222 vaccination. CDR3 in DNA: TGTGCCAGCTCACCCGAAAAGCCGTACGAGCAGTACTTC. Its translation: CASSPEKPYEQYF.